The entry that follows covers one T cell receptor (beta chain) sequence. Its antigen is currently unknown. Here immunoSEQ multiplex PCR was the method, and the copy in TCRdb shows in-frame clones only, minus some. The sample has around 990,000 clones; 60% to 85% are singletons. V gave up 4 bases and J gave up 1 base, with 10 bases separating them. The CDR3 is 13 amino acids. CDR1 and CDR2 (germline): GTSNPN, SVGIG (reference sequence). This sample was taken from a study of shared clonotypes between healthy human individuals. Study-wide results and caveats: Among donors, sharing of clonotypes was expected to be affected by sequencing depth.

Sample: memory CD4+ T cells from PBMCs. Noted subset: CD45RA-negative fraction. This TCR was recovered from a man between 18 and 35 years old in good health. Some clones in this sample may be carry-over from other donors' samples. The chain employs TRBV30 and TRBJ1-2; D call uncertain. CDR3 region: CAWTSGLNYGYTF. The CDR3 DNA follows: TGTGCCTGGACCTCCGGCCTTAACTATGGCTACACCTTC.